Given below is one TCR beta chain in context. Its antigen remains unidentified. The PCR used 60 Vbeta and 13 Jbeta primers. Sequenced by immunoSEQ multiplex PCR; TCRdb stores in-frame clones only, minus some. Altogether 200,000 to 250,000 clones are present, around four fifths being singletons, with the ten largest covering over 0.5%. The CDR3 length is 17 residues. Per the germline V gene, CDR1 is SEHNR and CDR2 is FQNEAQ (reference sequence). V was clipped by 5 bases and J by 4 bases; unmatched bases: 11. The data are from a study of cytomegalovirus exposure and HLA in healthy donors. Findings of the study overall: The study labeled fewer than 200 TCR beta chains cytomegalovirus-associated.

Input material: PBMCs. The TCR was taken from a woman in her forties in good health and CMV-seronegative. The V gene is TRBV7-9, the J gene TRBJ2-2, with TRBD1 identical over 9 bases. The CDR3 DNA sequence: TGTGCCAGCAGCAAAAGAACAGGGGGCGCGATCACCGGGGAGCTGTTTTTT. Protein sequence: CASSKRTGGAITGELFF.